This TCR beta chain was profiled in a study of patients and donors after allogeneic stem cell transplantation. The CDR3 has 12 residues. Germline CDR1 MRHNA, CDR2 SNTAGT. The ends were cut back, 8 bases at V and 9 bases at J, with 14 bases in the middle. TCRdb recomputed calls from the RT-PCR reads with MiXCR, one row per CDR3 protein. The sample carries approximately 61,000 distinct CDR3 sequences, about an eighth recorded once. This clonotype was found a few times. This receptor was identified in a human donor who was either an allogeneic HSCT recipient or a stem cell or donor lymphocyte infusion donor (not recorded which). It is not recorded whose cells these are; they may come from a transplant donor. The sequenced material came from blood, either unsorted or a sorted T cell fraction (not recorded which). The chain links TRBV6-4 to TRBJ2-1, with D perhaps being TRBD1 or TRBD2 (5 bases each). CDR3: CASGTGAGEQFF. The CDR3 DNA reads TGTGCCAGCGGGACGGGCGCTGGTGAGCAGTTCTTC.